Listed below are T cell receptor beta chains from one sample, sequenced in a study of blood T cell repertoires in COVID-19. Measured with immunoSEQ multiplex PCR; TCRdb has only the in-frame clones, and not every one. The sample lists around 200,000 clones, more than 75% occurring once. Source material: peripheral blood. All receptors come from a man in his forties with active or convalescent COVID-19. Each CDR3 is given with its conserved first and last residue. A D gene is named only where the DNA matches it firmly. For some rows the clone size is stated as once, few or many, or as a class when expanded; others skip it.

d_call,clone_size,j_call,v_call,cdr3_aa,cdr3_nt
NA,NA,TRBJ1-4,TRBV9,CASSVAVGAGSTNEKLFF,TGTGCCAGCAGCGTAGCGGTCGGGGCGGGGTCAACTAATGAAAAACTGTTTTTT
TRBD1,NA,TRBJ2-7,TRBV11-2,CASSLSGTEYF,TGTGCCAGCAGCTTATCGGGGACAGAGTACTTC
NA,NA,TRBJ1-2,TRBV5-1,CASSLFGGNYGYTF,TGCGCCAGCAGCTTGTTTGGGGGGAACTATGGCTACACCTTC
TRBD1,NA,TRBJ1-5,TRBV6-6,CASSLTLVGTGGHHSNQPQHF,TGTGCCAGCAGCCTGACTTTGGTCGGGACAGGGGGCCACCATAGCAATCAGCCCCAGCATTTT
NA,few,TRBJ1-1,TRBV7-8,CASSLGRGSTEAFF,TGTGCCAGCAGCCTCGGACGAGGGAGCACTGAAGCTTTCTTT
NA,NA,TRBJ2-1,TRBV5-6,CASSLQYNEQFF,TGTGCCAGCAGCCTACAGTACAATGAGCAGTTCTTC
NA,once,TRBJ2-7,TRBV30,CAWSYRTVTYEQYF,TGTGCCTGGAGTTACAGGACAGTCACCTACGAGCAGTACTTC
NA,few,TRBJ2-7,TRBV4-1,CASSVSGLGLQNPYEQYF,TGCGCCAGCAGCGTCTCGGGGCTGGGACTGCAGAACCCCTACGAGCAGTACTTC
TRBD1,NA,TRBJ2-3,TRBV20-1,CSASYNGIGTGGTDTQYF,TGCAGTGCTAGTTATAACGGGATTGGGACAGGGGGGACAGATACGCAGTATTTT
NA,NA,TRBJ2-3,TRBV6-1,CASSKAGVDTQYF,TGTGCCAGCAGTAAAGCAGGGGTGGATACGCAGTATTTT